Sequencing of this T cell receptor (beta chain) was carried out in a study of OX40 agonist ivuxolimab in advanced cancers. About the research overall: Intravenous ivuxolimab was administered to patients every 2 weeks at 0.01 to 10 mg/kg. Partial responses occurred in Three dose-escalation patients, one with hepatocellular carcinoma and two with cutaneous melanoma. Study outcomes and limitations: Expanded clones were, on average, more numerous in CD8+ T cells than in CD4+.

Comment on this clone: Its target is not known.

Sequencing was performed with immunoSEQ multiplex PCR; in TCRdb, only in-frame clones are kept and a portion is missing. The repertoire holds 57,000 or so clones, with 86% as singletons. V lost 5 bases, J lost 6 bases, and 19 bases lay in between. The germline V gene encodes CDR1 SGHVS and CDR2 FNYEAQ. The CDR3 is 16 amino acids. The receptor comes from an adult with an advanced solid tumor such as melanoma, head and neck, liver or kidney cancer. The source was CD4+ or CD8+ T cells sorted from blood, collected in a trial of the OX40 agonist ivuxolimab. The chain carries TRBV7-6 and TRBJ2-2; D uncertain. CDR3 residues: CASSPGRARSAGELFF. The CDR3 DNA sequence: TGTGCCAGCAGCCCGGGCCGGGCTAGGAGCGCCGGGGAGCTGTTTTTT.